Listed here are 23 T cell receptor beta chains from one sample, sequenced in a study of early T cells in non-severe SARS-CoV-2 infection. TCRdb used MiXCR to reprocess the 5' RACE reads, holding one entry per CDR3 protein. Of under 85,000 distinct CDR3 sequences listed, approximately 12% were seen once; the top ten hold less than 7%. Material for sequencing was whole blood. Receptors were obtained from an adult who was a healthcare worker with PCR-confirmed SARS-CoV-2 infection or an uninfected control (not recorded which).

In its sample, this clonotype was seen a few times. The chain is built from TRBV11-1 and TRBJ2-2; D is uncertain. The CDR3 has 16 residues. With 2 bases removed from V and 1 base from J, the gap between germline ends came to 11 bases. CDR1 is SGHAT and CDR2 is FQDESV in the germline V gene (reference sequence). CDR3 bases: TGTGCCAGCAGCTTACGTCGAGACATGAACACCGGGGAGCTGTTTTTT. Translated, it gives CASSLRRDMNTGELFF. Based on the CDR3 plus reference TRBV11-1 and TRBJ2-2, the full variable domain is EAEVAQSPRYKITEKSQAVAFWCDPISGHATLYWYRQILGQGPELLVQFQDESVVDDSQLPKDRFSAERLKGVDSTLKIQPAELGDSAMYLCASSLRRDMNTGELFFGEGSRLTVL.

This clonotype was observed a handful of times. The gene calls are TRBV12-3 or TRBV12-4 and TRBJ2-3; unclear D gene. Trimming stripped 3 bases from V and 0 bases from J, with 13 bases between. CDR3 length: 16 amino acids. The CDR3 region is CASSFWGTSSTDTQYF. The CDR3 nucleotides are TGTGCCAGCAGTTTCTGGGGAACCTCTAGCACAGATACGCAGTATTTT.

This clonotype has ten or more counts. The chain recombines TRBV11-2 with TRBJ2-7, with D possibly called TRBD1 or TRBD2 (6 bases each). Germline CDR1 reads SGHAT; CDR2 reads FQNNGV. The CDR3 consists of 16 residues. The V end was cut by 5 bases, the J end by 3 bases, with 20 bases between. CDR3 residues: CASSRGPSHYLYEQYF. DNA for the CDR3: TGTGCCAGCAGCCGGGGGCCCTCCCATTACCTCTACGAGCAGTACTTC.

Only a few counts were recorded for this clonotype. The junction departs from germline at one end; a sequencing error may be responsible. V usage is TRBV7-7 and J usage is TRBJ2-1, with D tentatively TRBD1 or TRBD2 (5 bases each). Per germline, CDR1 SSHAT and CDR2 FNYEAQ (reference sequence). The CDR3 has 14 amino acids. CDR3 residues: CASSPGTYRNEQFF. The CDR3 DNA sequence: TGTGCTAGCAGCCCCGGGACCTACCGCAATGAGCAGTTCTTC.

This clonotype was observed a handful of times. The chain links TRBV21-1 to TRBJ2-3. TRBV21-1 is assigned pseudogene status. This CDR3 is 12 amino acids long. The CDR3 protein is CASSKVTDTQYF. DNA of the CDR3: TGTGCCAGCAGCAAAGTAACAGATACGCAGTATTTT.

This clonotype appeared a single time. DNA for the CDR3: TGTGCCAGCAGCTTTCTAGGAATAGGTATGAACACCGGGGAGCTGTTTTTT. Protein product: CASSFLGIGMNTGELFF. This chain joins TRBV11-2 and TRBJ2-2, with D hard to call. Trimming removed 3 bases from V and 1 base from J, with 15 bases in between. The germline gives CDR1 SGHAT, CDR2 FQNNGV. This CDR3 region has 17 residues.

The chain carries TRBV14 and TRBJ2-5; unclear D gene. The germline gives CDR1 SGHDN, CDR2 FVKESK. V was cut by 2 bases and J by 5 bases, with 9 bases left in between. The CDR3 totals 13 residues. CDR3 bases: TGTGCCAGCAGCCAATTCTATTTGGAGACCCAGTACTTC. It is translated as CASSQFYLETQYF.

This clonotype was seen more than once but under ten times. The rearrangement uses TRBV29-1 and TRBJ2-7; no reliable D call. The CDR3 has 11 amino acids. Germline loops: CDR1 SQVTM, CDR2 ANQGSEA. V was pared by 7 bases and J by 4 bases, with 11 bases between. CDR3 nucleotide sequence: TGCAGCGCTGGGCAGGATTACGAGCAGTACTTC. Translating it yields CSAGQDYEQYF.

The chain employs TRBV18 and TRBJ2-7; TRBD2 matches 15 bases. CDR1 KGHSH and CDR2 LQKENI come from the germline V gene. The trim removed 3 bases at V and 5 bases at J, leaving 2 bases unmatched. The CDR3 covers 15 residues. The CDR3 region is CASSPGLAGGDEQYF. Written as DNA, the CDR3 is TGTGCCAGCTCACCGGGACTAGCGGGAGGCGACGAGCAGTACTTC.

This clonotype was counted only a few times. A read error may produce the germline difference seen at one junction end. The chain uses TRBV29-1 and TRBJ2-5; D may match TRBD1 or TRBD2 (5 bases each). In germline, CDR1 is SQVTM, CDR2 ANQGSEA. The CDR3 is made up of 14 amino acids. CDR3 sequence (DNA): TGCAGCGCTGAAAAGAGCAGAGGGGCCGAGACCCAGTACTTC. Encoded protein: CSAEKSRGAETQYF.

This chain joins TRBV11-3 and TRBJ2-2; TRBD1 matches at 9 bases. The CDR3 is 16 amino acids. V dropped 5 bases and J dropped 2; count of bases not matched to a gene: 6. Germline CDR1 and CDR2: SGHNT and YENEEA. This chain's CDR3 is CASSQRTGANTGELFF. Written as DNA, the CDR3 is TGTGCCAGCAGCCAAAGGACAGGGGCTAACACCGGGGAGCTGTTTTTT.

This chain connects TRBV10-3 to TRBJ2-6; D ambiguous. Germline V CDR1 and CDR2: ENHRY, SYGVKD. This CDR3 has 16 residues. V shed 6 bases and J shed 0 bases, with 12 bases lying between them. The CDR3 DNA reads TGTGCCATCAGACCAACGGAACGCTCTGGGGCCAACGTCCTGACTTTC. Translation: CAIRPTERSGANVLTF.

This clonotype was seen repeatedly, ten times or more. CDR3 sequence: CASSRNRDYQFF. For the CDR3, the DNA is TGTGCCAGCAGCAGAAACCGGGACTACCAGTTCTTC. The gene calls are TRBV7-2 and TRBJ2-1; 7 bases are shared with TRBD2. After removal of 5 bases from V and 13 bases from J, the junction contained 8 bases not matched to a gene. This CDR3 has 12 residues. The germline V gene has CDR1 SGHTA and CDR2 FQGNSA.

A few counts support this clonotype. The CDR3 sequence is CSARDQVSLEAFF. In nucleotides, the CDR3 is TGCAGTGCTAGAGATCAGGTCTCGCTTGAAGCTTTCTTT. The V and J genes are TRBV20-1 and TRBJ1-1, with unresolved D. The CDR3 spans 13 residues. V dropped 0 bases and J dropped 7 bases, with 12 bases sitting between them. Germline CDR1 is DFQATT and CDR2 is SNEGSKA (reference sequence).

This clonotype was observed many times. The CDR3 nucleotides are TGTGCCAGCAGCTTAGACCTCCGATACAATGAGCAGTTCTTC. It is translated as CASSLDLRYNEQFF. V gene TRBV7-2 combines with J gene TRBJ2-1; D ambiguous. The CDR3 consists of 14 residues. Germline V gene sequence: CDR1 SGHTA, CDR2 FQGNSA. The ends were cut back, 1 base at V and 4 bases at J, with 8 bases in the middle. Using reference TRBV7-2 and TRBJ2-1 for the parts outside the CDR3, the full variable domain is GAGVSQSPSNKVTEKGKDVELRCDPISGHTALYWYRQSLGQGLEFLIYFQGNSAPDKSGLPSDRFSAERTGGSVSTLTIQRTQQEDSAVYLCASSLDLRYNEQFFGPGTRLTVL.

This clonotype has a count of ten or more. The genes are TRBV5-1 and TRBJ2-4; D ambiguous. Germline CDR1 reads SGHRS; CDR2 reads YFSETQ. This CDR3 has 13 amino acids. V lost 2 bases to trimming and J lost 9 bases, with 12 bases between them. The CDR3 DNA is TGCGCCAGCAGCTTTACAGATCAGAGCATTCAGTACTTC. This gives the protein CASSFTDQSIQYF.

This clonotype occurred a few times. The chain links TRBV28 to TRBJ1-1; no clear D. The germline gives CDR1 MDHEN, CDR2 SYDVKM. V gave up 6 bases and J gave up 5 bases, with 13 bases separating them. The CDR3 runs to 13 residues. The DNA for the CDR3 is TGTGCCAGCAGCCACCCCGCGGGTACTGAAGCTTTCTTT. Its protein product is CASSHPAGTEAFF. Drawing the rest from reference TRBV28 and TRBJ1-1, the complete variable domain is DVKVTQSSRYLVKRTGEKVFLECVQDMDHENMFWYRQDPGLGLRLIYFSYDVKMKEKGDIPEGYSVSREKKERFSLILESASTNQTSMYLCASSHPAGTEAFFGQGTRLTVV.

This clonotype was found many times. The chain employs TRBV29-1 and TRBJ2-7; D is ambiguous. CDR1 and CDR2 (germline): SQVTM, ANQGSEA. This CDR3 comprises 12 residues. V shed 7 bases and J shed 2 bases, with 12 bases lying between them. CDR3 sequence: CSAKTGPYEQYF. The CDR3 DNA is TGCAGCGCCAAGACGGGTCCCTACGAGCAGTACTTC.

The chain uses TRBV20-1 and TRBJ2-5; D not resolved. Trimming stripped 0 bases from V and 0 bases from J, with 11 bases between. CDR3 length equals 15 residues. The V gene's germline CDR1 is DFQATT and CDR2 SNEGSKA (reference sequence). The DNA of the CDR3 is TGCAGTGCTAGAGAGGCTAGACGCGACCAAGAGACCCAGTACTTC. The encoded protein is CSAREARRDQETQYF.

The chain combines TRBV12-3 or TRBV12-4 with TRBJ2-7, with D maybe TRBD1 (5 bases). The CDR3 is 13 residues long. The germline V and J ends were trimmed by 3 bases and 7 bases, with 13 bases remaining between them. The CDR3 protein is CASSFVQAGEQYF. The CDR3 DNA follows: TGTGCCAGCAGTTTCGTACAGGCCGGAGAGCAGTACTTC.

This clonotype was counted at least ten times. The V and J genes are TRBV19 and TRBJ1-5; D gene uncertain. CDR3 size: 13 residues. Germline CDR1 is LNHDA and CDR2 is SQIVND (reference sequence). The V end lost 5 bases, the J end lost 11 bases, and 16 bases lay between the germline ends. CDR3 loop: CASSSTAGWAQHF. CDR3 coding DNA: TGTGCCAGTAGTTCTACAGCCGGGTGGGCCCAGCATTTT. Full variable domain (outside the CDR3, taken from reference TRBV19 and TRBJ1-5): DGGITQSPKYLFRKEGQNVTLSCEQNLNHDAMYWYRQDPGQGLRLIYYSQIVNDFQKGDIAEGYSVSREKKESFPLTVTSAQKNPTAFYLCASSSTAGWAQHFGDGTRLSIL.

The V and J genes are TRBV11-3 and TRBJ1-1; the D gene is possibly TRBD1 (6 bases). V dropped 0 bases and J dropped 4 bases, with 18 bases sitting between them. The CDR3 runs to 17 residues. Per the germline V gene, CDR1 is SGHNT and CDR2 is YENEEA. The CDR3 sequence: CASSLEGGAAMITEAFF. CDR3 DNA sequence: TGTGCCAGCAGCTTAGAGGGGGGCGCCGCCATGATCACTGAAGCTTTCTTT. The full variable domain, completed using reference TRBV11-3 and TRBJ1-1, is EAGVVQSPRYKIIEKKQPVAFWCNPISGHNTLYWYLQNLGQGPELLIRYENEEAVDDSQLPKDRFSAERLKGVDSTLKIQPAELGDSAVYLCASSLEGGAAMITEAFFGQGTRLTVV.

This clonotype was seen more than once but under ten times. The chain uses TRBV20-1 and TRBJ2-1; a weak D match, TRBD2 (6 bases). Trimming removed 3 bases from V and 6 bases from J, with 18 bases in between. There are 15 residues in the CDR3. Germline CDR1 and CDR2: DFQATT and SNEGSKA (reference sequence). CDR3 loop: CSARSLTSQSNEQFF. CDR3 nucleotides: TGCAGTGCTAGGTCTTTGACTAGTCAATCCAATGAGCAGTTCTTC.